This T cell receptor (beta chain) was captured in a study of cytotoxic CD8 clonotypes in ibrutinib-treated CLL. Study conclusions and caveats: Sampling time points were not equivalent between sustained-remission and progressing patients. Pretreatment clonality was elevated relative to age-matched healthy donors and paralleled circulating CD8+ T-cell counts.

With sequencing, the targeted depth ranged from 1 in 200,000 to 1 in 1 million T cells. TCRdb keeps only in-frame clones here, not all; method: immunoSEQ multiplex PCR. The sample yields about 160,000 clones, more than 75% seen once. This CDR3 comprises 12 residues. Trimming left V 8 bases short and J 7 bases short, with 12 bases between. Germline V gives CDR1 SGHVS, CDR2 FQNEAQ. Concerning this clone: Its antigen is unknown.

The material was PBMCs, obtained after 12 months of ibrutinib treatment. J is TRBJ2-1 and V is TRBV7-8, with a possible D match to TRBD2 (6 bases). This TCR came from a human donor with chronic lymphocytic leukemia. The CDR3 nucleotides read TGTGCCAGCCGATCGGGGGAGAATGAGCAGTTCTTC. Translated: CASRSGENEQFF.